Each of the 26 T cell receptor beta chains below was sequenced from the same sample in a study of metastatic and nonmetastatic thyroid tumors. TCRdb reanalyzed the PCR reads via MiXCR. This sample has 17,000 or so clones; under 30% occur once, and the top ten carry just over 15%. Each patient went into thyroid surgery without having received any treatment. The specimen sequenced was adjacent normal tissue. Every receptor here comes from a female donor with papillary thyroid cancer or a benign thyroid nodule (not recorded which). Some clones in this sample may be carry-over from other donors' samples.

The chain recombines TRBV5-1 with TRBJ2-1, with 9 nucleotides matching TRBD2. Germline V lookup: CDR1 SGHRS, CDR2 YFSETQ. The J segment lost 6 bases and the V segment lost 2 bases, leaving 12 bases of the junction unmatched. The CDR3 consists of 17 residues. The CDR3 loop is CASSFGLAGSLCNEQFF. The DNA for the CDR3 is TGCGCCAGCAGCTTTGGGCTAGCGGGATCCTTATGCAATGAGCAGTTCTTC.

The sample holds many counts of this clone. V usage is TRBV29-1 and J usage is TRBJ1-2; D gene uncertain. The germline gives CDR1 SQVTM, CDR2 ANQGSEA. This CDR3 has 16 amino acids. Trimming stripped 5 bases from V and 0 bases from J, with 19 bases between. CDR3 sequence (DNA): TGCAGCGTTTACGGTGTGGAGGCTGCCACTAACTATGGCTACACCTTC. Amino acids: CSVYGVEAATNYGYTF. Full variable domain (outside the CDR3, taken from reference TRBV29-1 and TRBJ1-2): SAVISQKPSRDICQRGTSLTIQCQVDSQVTMMFWYRQQPGQSLTLIATANQGSEATYESGFVIDKFPISRPNLTFSTLTVSNMSPEDSSIYLCSVYGVEAATNYGYTFGSGTRLTVV.

In its sample, this clone was seen a few times. The chain combines TRBV20-1 with TRBJ2-7, with 7 bases lining up with TRBD2. The CDR3 has 16 residues. V shed 5 bases, J shed 2 bases, and the junction held 15 bases outside the gene matches. Germline CDR1 and CDR2: DFQATT and SNEGSKA (reference sequence). The CDR3 region is CSACPPRLADTYEQYF. The CDR3 region has the DNA TGCAGTGCTTGTCCCCCAAGGCTAGCGGACACCTACGAGCAGTACTTC.

The genes are TRBV7-9 and TRBJ1-1; no reliable D call. V was cut by 5 bases and J by 2 bases, with 9 bases left in between. CDR1 and CDR2 from the germline V gene are SEHNR and FQNEAQ (reference sequence). CDR3 length: 13 residues. The CDR3 spells CASSRRGNTEAFF. CDR3 in DNA: TGTGCCAGCAGCAGGCGAGGAAACACTGAAGCTTTCTTT.

This clone was picked up a small number of times. The chain couples TRBV6-1 to TRBJ1-6; TRBD1 is a possible D gene (5 bases). V was pared by 7 bases and J by 13 bases, with 17 bases between. CDR3 length equals 13 residues. CDR1 is MNHNS and CDR2 is SASEGT in the germline V gene. CDR3 nucleotide sequence: TGTGCCAGCACGTCAGGGCCGGGCAAGCCCCTCCACTTT. This codes for CASTSGPGKPLHF.

V and J are TRBV3-1 and TRBJ2-2, with D hard to call. V lost 1 base, J lost 13 bases, and 16 bases lay in between. The CDR3 sequence is 14 residues long. Germline values: CDR1 LGHDT, CDR2 YNNKEL (reference sequence). DNA of the CDR3: TGTGCCAGCAGCCAAGTAATGATCGAGGACCGGCTGTTTTTT. Translation gives CASSQVMIEDRLFF.

The CDR3 spells CASSRISDPPDEQYF. In nucleotides, the CDR3 is TGTGCCAGCAGCCGAATCTCCGACCCACCGGACGAGCAGTACTTC. J is TRBJ2-7 and V is TRBV7-9; D unclear. CDR1 and CDR2 from the germline V gene are SEHNR and FQNEAQ (reference sequence). The CDR3 loop spans 15 amino acids. V lost 5 bases to trimming and J lost 5 bases, with 19 bases between them.

This clone appeared many times. The CDR3 carries no conserved terminal phenylalanine or tryptophan, so it likely arises from a read error. The V call is TRBV12-3 or TRBV12-4, the J call TRBJ2-1; 7 bases agree with TRBD1. V dropped 3 bases and J dropped 6; count of bases not matched to a gene: 2. The CDR3 consists of 13 residues. CDR3 sequence: CASSFRTGNEQFV. Here the CDR3 DNA reads TGTGCCAGCAGTTTCCGGACAGGCAATGAGCAGTTCGTC.

The rearrangement joins TRBV6-2 or TRBV6-3 to TRBJ2-1; TRBD2 might be the D (7 bases). This CDR3 is 15 amino acids long. Trimming pared 10 bases from V and 5 bases from J, leaving 21 bases between. CDR1 is MNHEY and CDR2 is SVGEGT in the germline V gene. DNA of the CDR3: TGTGCCACCGAGGGAGGGACACTGATGAACAATGAGCAGTTCTTC. Translated, it gives CATEGGTLMNNEQFF.

This chain links TRBV11-2 with TRBJ2-3; tentatively, D is TRBD1 or TRBD2 (5 bases each). The CDR3 runs 13 residues. The germline V gene has CDR1 SGHAT and CDR2 FQNNGV. The V gene lost 3 bases and the J gene lost 6 bases, with 10 bases spanning the gap. The CDR3 spells CASSFGTSDTQYF. The CDR3 DNA reads TGTGCCAGCAGCTTCGGGACGAGTGATACGCAGTATTTT.

DNA of the CDR3: TGTGCCACCAGCAGAGTTATCAATCAGCCCCAGCATTTT. Its protein product is CATSRVINQPQHF. The V gene is TRBV15, the J gene TRBJ1-5; no definite D call. The CDR3 extends over 13 amino acids. V lost 1 base and J lost 3, with 4 bases in between. Germline V CDR1 and CDR2: LNHNV, YYDKDF (reference sequence).

With respect to this clone: With a much larger clone just one base away, this may be a read error. The sample carries other DNA sequences with the same CDR3. The rearrangement joins TRBV6-1 to TRBJ1-2, with no clear D. The CDR3 runs 13 residues. Germline CDR1 is MNHNS and CDR2 is SASEGT. The CDR3 protein is CASSERKNYGYTF. The CDR3 region has the DNA TGTGCCAGCAGTGAACGGAAAAACTATGGCTATACCTTC.

The V call is TRBV7-6, the J call TRBJ2-7, with D possibly matching TRBD1 (5 bases). V lost 1 base, J lost 3 bases, and 10 bases lay in between. This CDR3 is 14 amino acids long. Germline CDR1 and CDR2: SGHVS and FNYEAQ. The chain's CDR3 is CASSLGLQDYEQYF. CDR3 coding DNA: TGTGCCAGCAGCTTAGGCCTACAGGACTACGAGCAGTACTTC.

By proportion, this clone is medium-sized. The chain is built from TRBV20-1 and TRBJ2-7; D is possibly TRBD2 (5 bases). The CDR3 has 11 residues. Germline V gene lookup returns CDR1 DFQATT and CDR2 SNEGSKA (reference sequence). V gave up 6 bases and J gave up 8 bases, with 14 bases separating them. The CDR3 region is CSAAVSGKQYF. The CDR3 DNA sequence: TGCAGTGCCGCCGTAAGCGGAAAGCAGTACTTC.

This chain joins TRBV18 and TRBJ1-2; no clear D gene. Germline loops: CDR1 KGHSH, CDR2 LQKENI. Trimming took 3 bases from V and 4 from J, leaving 12 bases between them. The CDR3 is made up of 14 amino acids. In nucleotides, the CDR3 is TGTGCCAGCTCACCCGCCCGGGAGCCCTATGGCTACACCTTC. It specifies CASSPAREPYGYTF. Based on the CDR3 plus reference TRBV18 and TRBJ1-2, the full variable domain is NAGVMQNPRHLVRRRGQEARLRCSPMKGHSHVYWYRQLPEEGLKFMVYLQKENIIDESGMPKERFSAEFPKEGPSILRIQQVVRGDSAAYFCASSPAREPYGYTFGSGTRLTVV.

This clone was counted a few times. Here the CDR3 DNA reads TGTGCCACCAGTGAAGGGGGATTCAATCAGCCCCAGCATTTT. It translates to CATSEGGFNQPQHF. The chain carries TRBV24-1 and TRBJ1-5, with TRBD1 as a possible D gene (6 bases). The CDR3 spans 14 residues. V lost 4 bases and J lost 3, with 9 bases in between. Germline loops: CDR1 KGHDR, CDR2 SFDVKD.

This clone turned up a few times. V gene TRBV20-1 combines with J gene TRBJ2-7, with D perhaps matching TRBD1 (6 bases). The germline V gene has CDR1 DFQATT and CDR2 SNEGSKA (reference sequence). The V gene lost 1 base and the J gene lost 3 bases, with 16 bases spanning the gap. The CDR3 extends over 15 amino acids. The CDR3 sequence is CSARVGTGYIYEQYF. The CDR3 bases are TGCAGTGCTAGAGTGGGAACAGGGTACATCTACGAGCAGTACTTC.

The chain employs TRBV4-1 and TRBJ1-2, with a weak D call TRBD1 (5 bases). Germline V gene data show CDR1 as MGHRA and CDR2 as YSYEKL. The germline V and J ends were trimmed by 4 bases and 0 bases, with 15 bases remaining between them. The CDR3 runs 16 residues. The CDR3 DNA reads TGCGCCAGCAGCCGCTCAGCAGGGTATTCTAACTATGGCTACACCTTC. Amino acid sequence: CASSRSAGYSNYGYTF.

This clone was picked up one time. The CDR3 DNA follows: TGTGCCAGCAGCTTCGGCCAGGGCCCAGATACGCAGTATTTT. This translates into CASSFGQGPDTQYF. The V and J genes are TRBV7-2 and TRBJ2-3, with D possibly TRBD1 on 5 matching bases. The V gene's germline CDR1 is SGHTA and CDR2 FQGNSA. There are 14 residues in the CDR3. V shed 3 bases and J shed 4 bases, with 11 bases lying between them.

The chain employs TRBV6-2 or TRBV6-3 and TRBJ2-7, with 10 bases matching TRBD2. The CDR3 sequence is 15 residues long. V lost 8 bases, J lost 2 bases, and 9 bases stayed unmatched. Germline V gives CDR1 MNHEY, CDR2 SVGEGT. The CDR3 loop is CASLCRLAGAYEQYF. CDR3 in DNA: TGTGCCAGCCTATGCCGGCTAGCGGGAGCCTACGAGCAGTACTTC.

In its sample, this clone was seen once. Additional DNA sequences in this sample encode the identical CDR3. CDR3 amino acids: CASSLLGSTEAFF. In DNA, the CDR3 is TGCGCCAGCAGCTTGTTGGGGTCCACTGAAGCTTTCTTT. The chain has TRBV5-1 and TRBJ1-1; D not resolved. The germline V gene encodes CDR1 SGHRS and CDR2 YFSETQ. This CDR3 spans 13 amino acids. V was trimmed by 1 base and J by 4 bases, leaving 8 bases between them.

The V and J genes are TRBV19 and TRBJ2-2; no definite D call. V gave up 3 bases and J gave up 6 bases, with 5 bases separating them. The germline V gene encodes CDR1 LNHDA and CDR2 SQIVND (reference sequence). The CDR3 is made up of 12 amino acids. CDR3 residues: CASSIKPGELFF. CDR3 nucleotides: TGTGCCAGTAGTATCAAGCCCGGGGAGCTGTTTTTT.

There are a few counts of this clone. The rearrangement uses TRBV11-2 and TRBJ1-3; D unclear. There are 15 residues in the CDR3. Germline V CDR1 and CDR2: SGHAT, FQNNGV. V was shortened by 8 bases and J by 2 bases, with 16 bases between the two germline ends. CDR3 sequence reads: CASGKRQHPGNTIYF. The DNA of the CDR3 is TGTGCCAGCGGCAAAAGGCAGCACCCTGGAAACACCATATATTTT.

J is TRBJ1-2 and V is TRBV6-2 or TRBV6-3, with D unclear. Germline CDR1 is MNHEY and CDR2 is SVGEGT. The CDR3 runs 14 residues. The ends were cut back, 2 bases at V and 3 bases at J, with 10 bases in the middle. The CDR3 sequence: CASSYPDGHYGYTF. The CDR3 region has the DNA TGTGCCAGCAGTTACCCCGACGGGCACTATGGCTACACCTTC.

The CDR3 is CAISDPRDRGNQPQHF. CDR3 coding DNA: TGTGCCATCAGTGATCCGCGGGACAGGGGCAATCAGCCCCAGCATTTT. This rearrangement joins TRBV10-3 to TRBJ1-5; 9 nucleotides line up with TRBD1. Trimming at V came to 3 bases and at J to 2 bases, leaving 5 bases not matched to a gene. CDR3 length equals 16 residues. Per germline, CDR1 ENHRY and CDR2 SYGVKD.

There are a few counts of this clone. An end of the junction does not agree with germline; a read error may underlie this. The J gene is TRBJ1-2, the V gene TRBV10-2; D unclear. The CDR3 contains 13 residues. In germline, CDR1 is WSHSY, CDR2 SAAADI. The CDR3, as DNA: TGCGCCAGCAGTCCCGGGTTTAACTATGGCTACAACTTC. Protein product: CASSPGFNYGYNF.